This T cell receptor beta chain derives from a study of blood T cell repertoires in COVID-19. Produced via immunoSEQ multiplex PCR; TCRdb's table is partial and in-frame only. This sample has just over 70,000 clones; about 90% occur once, and the top ten carry around 9.1%. The CDR3 sequence is 15 residues long. Trimming removed 1 base at V and 0 bases at J, with 10 bases between. The TCR originated in a human donor in a cohort sampled during active COVID-19. The V and J genes are TRBV23-1 and TRBJ2-7, with D perhaps TRBD1 (5 bases). TRBV23-1 is sorted into the ORF group, with uncertain function. The sample comprised peripheral blood. CDR3 residues: CASSQFGQGSYEQYF. CDR3 nucleotides: TGCGCCAGCAGTCAATTTGGGCAGGGCTCCTACGAGCAGTACTTC.